The entry below describes one T cell receptor beta chain. The antigen remains undetermined. Other DNA sequences in this specimen translate into the identical CDR3. The entry originates in a study of shared clonotypes between healthy human individuals. About the study: For every donor, three CD4 naive, three CD4 memory, two CD8 naive and one CD8 memory plates were used.

CD8 cells classed as naive were CD45RO-negative and positively selected for CCR7, excluding terminally differentiated effector memory CD45RA+ cells. J lost 3 bases, V lost 4 bases, and 4 bases had no gene match. CDR1 SGDLS and CDR2 YYNGEE come from the germline V gene. The CDR3 length is 16 residues. Study outcomes and limitations: Approximately 4.6% of naive CD4 clonotypes were common to several donors.

TCRdb's table, derived via immunoSEQ multiplex PCR, lists solely in-frame clones and lacks some. The data contain about 2 million clones, about 95% of them seen just once; the ten biggest clones take up 1% to 1.5%. The chain uses TRBV9 and TRBJ2-3; 14 nucleotides match TRBD2. The sample consisted of naive CD8+ T cells sorted from blood. The receptor was derived from a man between 18 and 29 years old in good health. The CDR3 DNA reads TGTGCCAGCAGCCCCGGGACTAGCGGGAGTACAGATACGCAGTATTTT. Its translation is CASSPGTSGSTDTQYF.